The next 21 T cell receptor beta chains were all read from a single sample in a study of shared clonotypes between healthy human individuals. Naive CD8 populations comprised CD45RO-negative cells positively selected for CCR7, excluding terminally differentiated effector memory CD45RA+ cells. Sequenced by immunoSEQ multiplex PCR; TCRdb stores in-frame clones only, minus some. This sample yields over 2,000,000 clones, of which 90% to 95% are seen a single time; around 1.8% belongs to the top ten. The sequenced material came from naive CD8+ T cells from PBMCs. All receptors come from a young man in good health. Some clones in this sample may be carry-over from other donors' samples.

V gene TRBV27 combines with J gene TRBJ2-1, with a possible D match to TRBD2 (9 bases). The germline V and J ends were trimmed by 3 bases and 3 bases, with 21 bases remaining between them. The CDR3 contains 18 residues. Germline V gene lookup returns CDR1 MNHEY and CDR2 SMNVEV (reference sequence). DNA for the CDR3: TGTGCCAGCAGTTTTGGGACAGGCGGGAGGGCCCTCTACAATGAGCAGTTCTTC. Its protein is CASSFGTGGRALYNEQFF.

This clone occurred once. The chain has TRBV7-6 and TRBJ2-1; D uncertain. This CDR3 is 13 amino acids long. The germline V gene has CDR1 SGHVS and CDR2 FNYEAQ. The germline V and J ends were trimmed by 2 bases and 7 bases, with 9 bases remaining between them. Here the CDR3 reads CASSLYGRNEQFF. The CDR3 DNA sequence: TGTGCCAGCAGCTTATATGGTCGGAATGAGCAGTTCTTC.

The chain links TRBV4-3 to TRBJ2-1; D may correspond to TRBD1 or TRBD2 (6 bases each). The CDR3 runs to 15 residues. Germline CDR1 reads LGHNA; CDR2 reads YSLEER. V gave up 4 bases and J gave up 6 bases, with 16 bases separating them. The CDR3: CASSRLTGAGNEQFF. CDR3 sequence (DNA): TGCGCCAGCAGCCGACTAACGGGGGCGGGCAATGAGCAGTTCTTC.

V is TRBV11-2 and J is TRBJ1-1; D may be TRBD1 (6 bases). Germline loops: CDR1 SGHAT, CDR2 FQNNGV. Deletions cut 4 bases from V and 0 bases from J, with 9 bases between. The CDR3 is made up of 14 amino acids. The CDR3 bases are TGTGCCAGCAGCTGGACAGCACTGAACACTGAAGCTTTCTTT. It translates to CASSWTALNTEAFF.

This CDR3 is CASSQDGQSDEQFF. The CDR3, as DNA: TGCGCCAGCAGCCAAGATGGGCAGTCGGATGAGCAGTTCTTC. J is TRBJ2-1 and V is TRBV4-3; D gene uncertain. This CDR3 is 14 amino acids long. Per germline, CDR1 LGHNA and CDR2 YSLEER. With 0 bases removed from V and 8 bases from J, the gap between germline ends came to 11 bases.

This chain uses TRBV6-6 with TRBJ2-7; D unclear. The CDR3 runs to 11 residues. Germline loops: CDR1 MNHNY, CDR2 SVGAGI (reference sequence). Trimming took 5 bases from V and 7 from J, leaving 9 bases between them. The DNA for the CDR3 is TGTGCCAGCAGTCCCGCCTGGGAGCAGTACTTC. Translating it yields CASSPAWEQYF.

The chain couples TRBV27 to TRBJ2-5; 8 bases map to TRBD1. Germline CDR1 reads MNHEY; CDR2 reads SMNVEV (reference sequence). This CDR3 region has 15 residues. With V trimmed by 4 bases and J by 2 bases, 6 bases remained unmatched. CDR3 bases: TGTGCCAGCAGTTCAGGGGGCTTTATTCAAGAGACCCAGTACTTC. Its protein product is CASSSGGFIQETQYF.

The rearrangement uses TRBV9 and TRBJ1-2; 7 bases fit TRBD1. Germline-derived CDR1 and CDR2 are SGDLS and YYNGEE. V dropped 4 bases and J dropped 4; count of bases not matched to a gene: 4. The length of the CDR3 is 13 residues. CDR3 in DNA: TGTGCCAGCAGCCCAGGGGGGACCTATGGCTACACCTTC. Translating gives CASSPGGTYGYTF.

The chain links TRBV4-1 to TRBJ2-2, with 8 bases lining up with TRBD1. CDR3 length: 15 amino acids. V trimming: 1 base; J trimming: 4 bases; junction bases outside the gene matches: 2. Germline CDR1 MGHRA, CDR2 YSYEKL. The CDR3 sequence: CASSQGQGSTGELFF. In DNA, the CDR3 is TGCGCCAGCAGCCAAGGACAGGGGAGCACCGGGGAGCTGTTTTTT.

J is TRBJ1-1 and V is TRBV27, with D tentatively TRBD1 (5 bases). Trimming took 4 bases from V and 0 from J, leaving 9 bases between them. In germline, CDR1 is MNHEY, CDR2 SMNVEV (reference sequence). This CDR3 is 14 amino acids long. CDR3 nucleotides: TGTGCCAGCAGTTCCTGGGACCTGAACACTGAAGCTTTCTTT. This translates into CASSSWDLNTEAFF.

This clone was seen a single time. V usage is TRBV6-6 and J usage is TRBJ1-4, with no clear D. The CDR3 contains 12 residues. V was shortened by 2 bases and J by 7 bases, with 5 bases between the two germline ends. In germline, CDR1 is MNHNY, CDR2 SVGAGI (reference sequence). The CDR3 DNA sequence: TGTGCCAGCAGTTACGTGGGTGAAAAACTGTTTTTT. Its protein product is CASSYVGEKLFF.

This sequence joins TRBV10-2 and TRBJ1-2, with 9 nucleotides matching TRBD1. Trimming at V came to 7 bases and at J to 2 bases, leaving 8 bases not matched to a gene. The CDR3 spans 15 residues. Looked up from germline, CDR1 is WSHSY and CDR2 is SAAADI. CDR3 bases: TGCGCCAGCACCCTCCCGGGACAGGGAAACTATGGCTACACCTTC. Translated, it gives CASTLPGQGNYGYTF.

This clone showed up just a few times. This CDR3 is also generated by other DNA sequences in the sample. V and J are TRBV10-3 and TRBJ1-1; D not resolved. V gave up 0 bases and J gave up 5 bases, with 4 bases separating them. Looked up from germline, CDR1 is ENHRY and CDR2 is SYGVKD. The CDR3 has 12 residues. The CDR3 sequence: CAISESITEAFF. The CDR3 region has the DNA TGTGCCATCAGTGAGTCAATAACTGAAGCTTTCTTT.

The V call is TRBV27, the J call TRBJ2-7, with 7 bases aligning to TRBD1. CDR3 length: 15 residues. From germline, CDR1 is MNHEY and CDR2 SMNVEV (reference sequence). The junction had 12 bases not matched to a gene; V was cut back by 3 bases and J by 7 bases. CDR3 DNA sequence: TGTGCCAGCAGTTTTAGGGGGACAGCAGCATATGAGCAGTACTTC. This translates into CASSFRGTAAYEQYF.

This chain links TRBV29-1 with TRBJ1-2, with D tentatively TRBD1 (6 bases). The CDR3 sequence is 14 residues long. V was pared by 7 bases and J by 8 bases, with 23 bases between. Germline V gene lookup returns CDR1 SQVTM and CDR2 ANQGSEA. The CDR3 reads CSAGNWGTGNGYTF. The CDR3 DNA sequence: TGCAGCGCTGGGAATTGGGGAACAGGGAACGGCTACACCTTC. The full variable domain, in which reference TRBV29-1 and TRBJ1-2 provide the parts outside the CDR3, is SAVISQKPSRDICQRGTSLTIQCQVDSQVTMMFWYRQQPGQSLTLIATANQGSEATYESGFVIDKFPISRPNLTFSTLTVSNMSPEDSSIYLCSAGNWGTGNGYTFGSGTRLTVV.

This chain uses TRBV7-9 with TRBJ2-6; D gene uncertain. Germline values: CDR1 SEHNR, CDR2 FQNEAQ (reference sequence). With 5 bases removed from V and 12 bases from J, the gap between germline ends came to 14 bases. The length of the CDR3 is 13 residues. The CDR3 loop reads CASSPRGPSVLTF. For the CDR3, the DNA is TGTGCCAGCAGCCCCCGAGGTCCGAGCGTCCTGACTTTC.

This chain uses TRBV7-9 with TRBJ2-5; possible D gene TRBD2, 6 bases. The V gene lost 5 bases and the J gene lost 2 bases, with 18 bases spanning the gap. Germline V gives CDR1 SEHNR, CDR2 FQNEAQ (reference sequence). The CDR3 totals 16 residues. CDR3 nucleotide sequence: TGTGCCAGCAGCCGGCCTGGGGTAGCGGAGCAAGAGACCCAGTACTTC. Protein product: CASSRPGVAEQETQYF.

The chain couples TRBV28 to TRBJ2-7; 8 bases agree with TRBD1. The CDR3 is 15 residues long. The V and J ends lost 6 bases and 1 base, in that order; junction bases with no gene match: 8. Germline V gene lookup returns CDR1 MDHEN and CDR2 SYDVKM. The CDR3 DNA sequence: TGTGCCAGCAGGCCCGGACAGGGTTATTCCTACGAGCAGTACTTC. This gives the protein CASRPGQGYSYEQYF.

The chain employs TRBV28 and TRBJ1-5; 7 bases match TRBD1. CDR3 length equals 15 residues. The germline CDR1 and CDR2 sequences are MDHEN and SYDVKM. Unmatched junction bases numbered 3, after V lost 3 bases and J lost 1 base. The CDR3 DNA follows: TGTGCCAGCAGTTTGGGGGACAGAAGCAATCAGCCCCAGCATTTT. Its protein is CASSLGDRSNQPQHF. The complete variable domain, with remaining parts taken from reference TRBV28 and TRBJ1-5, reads DVKVTQSSRYLVKRTGEKVFLECVQDMDHENMFWYRQDPGLGLRLIYFSYDVKMKEKGDIPEGYSVSREKKERFSLILESASTNQTSMYLCASSLGDRSNQPQHFGDGTRLSIL.

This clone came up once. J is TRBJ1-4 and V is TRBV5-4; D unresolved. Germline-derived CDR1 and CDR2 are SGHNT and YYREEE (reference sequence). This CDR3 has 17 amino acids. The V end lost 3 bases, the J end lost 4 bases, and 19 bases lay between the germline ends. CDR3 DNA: TGTGCCAGCAGCTACCAAGAGGTTGTCAGTCTTAATGAAAAACTGTTTTTT. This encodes CASSYQEVVSLNEKLFF.

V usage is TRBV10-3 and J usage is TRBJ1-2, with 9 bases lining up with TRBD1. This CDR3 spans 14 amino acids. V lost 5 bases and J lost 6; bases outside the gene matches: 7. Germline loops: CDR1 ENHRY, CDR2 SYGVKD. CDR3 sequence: CAISTSGQGNGYTF. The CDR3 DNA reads TGTGCCATCAGTACCTCGGGACAGGGAAATGGCTACACCTTC.